This TCR beta chain derives from a study of shared clonotypes between healthy human individuals. V lost 5 bases to trimming and J lost 3 bases; unmatched junction nucleotides: 5. CDR3 length: 14 residues. The germline V gene has CDR1 MDHEN and CDR2 SYDVKM. This clone occurred once. Deep level was the assay's run setting. Method: immunoSEQ multiplex PCR; TCRdb's copy keeps in-frame clones and lacks some. The table shows about 1.5 million clones, with 95% to 99% occurring only once. This TCR was sampled from a man aged 30 to 45 in good health. Source material: naive CD4+ T cells sorted from blood. The subset was: CD45RA+ positively selected. The chain couples TRBV28 to TRBJ2-7; 9 nucleotides match TRBD1. CDR3 in amino acids: CASSPLDRGYEQYF. The CDR3 DNA is TGTGCCAGCAGTCCCTTGGACAGGGGCTACGAGCAGTACTTC.